This T cell receptor beta chain was retrieved from a study of T cells in Graves' hyperthyroidism and ophthalmopathy. Overall study results and limits: Most expanded thyroid clonotypes above 0.001 also appeared in blood.

Researchers took RNA transcripts and amplified the TCR beta CDR3 regions from them. The HTBI primer set was used in a first-round RT-PCR of the TCR CDR3. TCRdb itself ran the multiplex PCR reads through MiXCR, one entry per CDR3 protein. The table includes hundreds of thousands of distinct CDR3 sequences, 15% to 20% detected once. The study defined stable Graves' hyperthyroidism as no ophthalmopathy progression within 18 months. The study based diagnoses on clinical symptoms, serum thyroxine and TRAb, thyroid ultrasound and orbital computed tomography. The CDR3 covers 13 residues. Germline V gene data show CDR1 as MDHEN and CDR2 as SYDVKM. V was trimmed by 3 bases and J by 7 bases, leaving 13 bases between them. This clonotype showed up many times. The antigen is undetermined.

The sequencing input was blood. The TCR comes from a woman between 18 and 29 years old with Graves' hyperthyroidism. The gene calls are TRBV28 and TRBJ2-7; D not certain. The CDR3: CASSFSGVGEQYF. DNA of the CDR3: TGTGCCAGCAGTTTTTCTGGGGTAGGGGAGCAGTACTTC.